The text below deals with one TCR beta chain. These data originate in a study of blood T cell repertoires in COVID-19. Study at large: In each case, the material was cDNA or gDNA derived from T cells, B-cell-depleted T cells, or PBMCs.

The trim removed 1 base at V and 7 bases at J, leaving 6 bases unmatched. Germline assignment: CDR1 MNHEY and CDR2 SMNVEV (reference sequence). The CDR3 consists of 17 residues. This table comes from immunoSEQ multiplex PCR, and its TCRdb copy is limited to in-frame clones, with some not included. This table holds about 12,000 clones, more than 65% found once. This clonotype was obtained from a man between 60 and 75 years old with COVID-19, enrolled during active disease. Input material: peripheral blood. V and J are TRBV27 and TRBJ2-1; 14 bases agree with TRBD2. The CDR3 DNA follows: TGTGCCAGCAGTTTATTTGGGGGACTAGCGGGAGTTAATGAGCAGTTCTTC. Residues: CASSLFGGLAGVNEQFF.